This T cell receptor (beta chain) was found in a study of T cells in Graves' hyperthyroidism and ophthalmopathy. Study outcomes and limitations: By a 13 V-J model, ophthalmopathy was set apart from stable hyperthyroidism. The model's output predicted ophthalmopathy at a median of approximately 6.5 months prior to onset.

This clonotype was counted many times. Antigen unknown. Amplified TCR beta CDR3 regions derived from RNA transcripts. A set of HTBI primers served as the primers for a first-round RT-PCR of the TCR CDR3. Each CDR3 protein gets one entry after TCRdb re-called the multiplex PCR reads with MiXCR. The table shows hundreds of thousands of distinct CDR3 sequences, with 12% to 15% occurring only once. Germline trimming cut 4 bases from V and 2 bases from J; bases unmatched to any gene: 9. Per the germline V gene, CDR1 is SEHNR and CDR2 is FQNEAQ (reference sequence). The length of the CDR3 is 17 residues. The V gene is TRBV7-9, the J gene TRBJ2-3; 10 bases align to TRBD2. The TCR comes from a woman aged 18-29 years with Graves' hyperthyroidism. Material: blood. CDR3 region: CASSSWTSGDFTDTQYF. The CDR3 nucleotides read TGTGCCAGCAGCTCCTGGACTAGCGGAGACTTCACAGATACGCAGTATTTT.